The 24 T cell receptor beta chains below were found in one sample sequenced in a study of blood T cell repertoires in COVID-19. Only in-frame clones appear in the TCRdb table, and some are missing; sequencing was by immunoSEQ multiplex PCR. The sample includes under 400,000 clones, roughly 90% of them seen just once. The sequenced material came from peripheral blood. The source of these receptors is a woman aged 55-69 years with COVID-19, enrolled during active disease.

The V gene is TRBV5-4, the J gene TRBJ2-7; tentatively, D is TRBD1 (8 bases). From germline, CDR1 is SGHNT and CDR2 YYREEE (reference sequence). V shed 0 bases and J shed 3 bases, with 16 bases lying between them. This CDR3 is 16 amino acids long. The CDR3 loop is CASSLGQGRGGYEQYF. The DNA for the CDR3 is TGTGCCAGCAGCTTGGGACAGGGGAGGGGTGGCTACGAGCAGTACTTC.

This chain uses TRBV10-2 with TRBJ1-1; TRBD1 matches 8 bases. The CDR3 covers 13 residues. Germline CDR1 WSHSY, CDR2 SAAADI. V gave up 10 bases and J gave up 1 base; unmatched junction bases: 5. The CDR3 DNA is TGCGCCACCGGACAGGGCGCGAACACTGAAGCTTTCTTT. Protein: CATGQGANTEAFF.

This chain joins TRBV9 and TRBJ1-6; a weak D match, TRBD1 (5 bases). From germline, CDR1 is SGDLS and CDR2 YYNGEE. Trimming shortened V by 4 bases and J by 0 bases, and 17 bases separated the two germline ends. The CDR3 is 18 amino acids. This CDR3 is CASSTRGGESSYNSPLHF. CDR3 sequence (DNA): TGTGCCAGCAGCACCCGGGGGGGGGAAAGCTCCTATAATTCACCCCTCCACTTT. Full variable domain (rest looked up from reference TRBV9 and TRBJ1-6): DSGVTQTPKHLITATGQRVTLRCSPRSGDLSVYWYQQSLDQGLQFLIQYYNGEERAKGNILERFSAQQFPDLHSELNLSSLELGDSALYFCASSTRGGESSYNSPLHFGNGTRLTVT.

The chain has TRBV10-1 and TRBJ2-3; D is unclear. Per germline, CDR1 WNHNN and CDR2 SYGVQD (reference sequence). The CDR3 totals 14 residues. Between the trimmed V and J ends, which lost 5 bases and 0 bases, there was a span of 9 bases. The CDR3: CASSNADSTDTQYF. The CDR3 DNA is TGCGCCAGCAGTAACGCGGATAGCACAGATACGCAGTATTTT.

To note about this clone: The same CDR3 arises from other DNA sequences in this sample as well. The chain employs TRBV9 and TRBJ2-3; D gene ambiguous. The CDR3 totals 14 residues. From germline, CDR1 is SGDLS and CDR2 YYNGEE. Deletions cut 0 bases from V and 1 base from J, with 6 bases between. In DNA form, the CDR3 reads TGTGCCAGCAGCGTAGGTCTTGGCACAGATACGCAGTATTTT. This sequence encodes CASSVGLGTDTQYF. The full variable domain, completed using reference TRBV9 and TRBJ2-3, is DSGVTQTPKHLITATGQRVTLRCSPRSGDLSVYWYQQSLDQGLQFLIQYYNGEERAKGNILERFSAQQFPDLHSELNLSSLELGDSALYFCASSVGLGTDTQYFGPGTRLTVL.

In this sample, this clone turned up once. The gene calls are TRBV7-8 and TRBJ2-2; D is possibly TRBD2 (6 bases). Germline V CDR1 and CDR2: SGHVS, FQNEAQ. V was clipped by 1 base and J by 5 bases, with 11 bases between them. CDR3 length equals 15 residues. CDR3 region: CASSLVAGLTGELFF. The CDR3 DNA sequence: TGTGCCAGCAGCTTAGTGGCGGGGCTGACCGGGGAGCTGTTTTTT.

This chain joins TRBV25-1 and TRBJ2-7; D is possibly TRBD2 (5 bases). Trimming shortened V by 3 bases and J by 6 bases, and 12 bases separated the two germline ends. The CDR3 contains 13 residues. In germline, CDR1 is MGHDK, CDR2 SYGVNS. The CDR3 protein is CASSERVSGEQYF. The CDR3 region has the DNA TGTGCCAGCAGTGAGAGGGTATCAGGCGAGCAGTACTTC.

V is TRBV6-5 and J is TRBJ2-3; the D is unclear. Trimming left V 2 bases short and J 5 bases short, with 2 bases between. Germline CDR1 MNHEY, CDR2 SVGAGI. CDR3 size: 11 residues. The CDR3 sequence: CASSYLDTQYF. The CDR3 DNA is TGTGCCAGCAGTTACCTAGATACGCAGTATTTT.

This clone appeared once. The V call is TRBV28, the J call TRBJ1-3; TRBD1 agrees at 8 bases. This CDR3 is built from 15 residues. The trim removed 5 bases at V and 4 bases at J, leaving 7 bases unmatched. Germline V CDR1 and CDR2: MDHEN, SYDVKM. CDR3 sequence reads: CASSPPGGGGNTIYF. In nucleotides, the CDR3 is TGTGCCAGCAGTCCCCCAGGGGGCGGCGGAAACACCATATATTTT. Looking up the rest from reference TRBV28 and TRBJ1-3 gives the full variable domain: DVKVTQSSRYLVKRTGEKVFLECVQDMDHENMFWYRQDPGLGLRLIYFSYDVKMKEKGDIPEGYSVSREKKERFSLILESASTNQTSMYLCASSPPGGGGNTIYFGEGSWLTVV.

This clone has only a few counts. This chain uses TRBV2 with TRBJ1-5; D may be TRBD1 (6 bases). CDR1 and CDR2 (germline): SNHLY, FYNNEI. This CDR3 region has 18 residues. Trimming stripped 3 bases from V and 0 bases from J, with 18 bases between. For the CDR3, the DNA is TGTGCCAGCAGTGAGCAGGGCGTACAGGGCTATAGCAATCAGCCCCAGCATTTT. It encodes CASSEQGVQGYSNQPQHF.

V is TRBV6-5 and J is TRBJ1-2; D ambiguous. V was trimmed by 6 bases and J by 4 bases, leaving 12 bases between them. Germline V lookup: CDR1 MNHEY, CDR2 SVGAGI. This CDR3 has 13 amino acids. The DNA of the CDR3 is TGTGCCAGCAGACCGGCAGGCTTCTATGGCTACACCTTC. It codes for CASRPAGFYGYTF.

J is TRBJ2-3 and V is TRBV4-1; 8 bases line up with TRBD1. J lost 1 base, V lost 4 bases, and 1 base had no gene match. The CDR3 extends over 14 amino acids. Germline lookup yields CDR1 MGHRA and CDR2 YSYEKL. CDR3 nucleotide sequence: TGCGCCAGCAGCCCGGGACAGGGCACAGATACGCAGTATTTT. Translated: CASSPGQGTDTQYF.

The rearrangement links TRBV2 to TRBJ1-5; 8 bases match TRBD1. V gave up 7 bases and J gave up 7 bases; unmatched junction bases: 6. The CDR3 runs to 13 residues. In germline, CDR1 is SNHLY, CDR2 FYNNEI. The CDR3 DNA is TGTGCCAGCACGGGGCAGGGGGCCCAGCCCCAGCATTTT. Translation gives CASTGQGAQPQHF.

The CDR3 sequence: CASSIGTGGYNSPLHF. The DNA for the CDR3 is TGTGCCAGCAGCATAGGGACAGGGGGCTATAATTCACCCCTCCACTTT. The chain combines TRBV5-6 with TRBJ1-6; the match to TRBD1 covers 11 bases. J gave up 3 bases and V 4 bases, and 3 bases lay outside the gene matches. This CDR3 has 16 residues. From germline, CDR1 is SGHDT and CDR2 YYEEEE.

The chain couples TRBV9 to TRBJ2-7; 10 bases agree with TRBD1. With V trimmed by 3 bases and J by 4 bases, 4 bases remained unmatched. Germline lookup yields CDR1 SGDLS and CDR2 YYNGEE. The CDR3 runs to 14 residues. The DNA of the CDR3 is TGTGCCAGCAGCGCCGGGACAGGGGTTTACGAGCAGTACTTC. It specifies CASSAGTGVYEQYF.

V gene TRBV28 combines with J gene TRBJ1-3; 7 bases line up with TRBD1. Trimming removed 3 bases from V and 0 bases from J; junction bases left unmatched: 5. This CDR3 has 16 residues. CDR1 is MDHEN, CDR2 SYDVKM, per germline. The DNA for the CDR3 is TGTGCCAGCAGTTTCAAGGGGGCCCGCTCTGGAAACACCATATATTTT. As protein: CASSFKGARSGNTIYF.

The CDR3 protein is CASSARDRGLTQPQHF. In DNA, the CDR3 is TGTGCCAGTAGCGCCCGGGACAGGGGGTTAACGCAGCCCCAGCATTTT. The chain is built from TRBV19 and TRBJ1-5, with 11 bases matching TRBD1. Per the germline V gene, CDR1 is LNHDA and CDR2 is SQIVND (reference sequence). After removal of 6 bases from V and 7 bases from J, the junction contained 11 bases not matched to a gene. The CDR3 length is 16 residues.

V is TRBV5-1 and J is TRBJ1-5; D is perhaps TRBD1 (6 bases). The CDR3 totals 15 residues. V gave up 4 bases and J gave up 4 bases, with 15 bases separating them. CDR1 and CDR2 from the germline V gene are SGHRS and YFSETQ. The CDR3 DNA reads TGCGCCAGCAGCCCCCGACAGGACAATAATCAGCCCCAGCATTTT. Protein: CASSPRQDNNQPQHF.

V and J are TRBV2 and TRBJ1-1; 9 bases align to TRBD1. The CDR3 totals 14 residues. With 4 bases clipped from V and 11 bases from J, the junction kept 11 bases outside the gene matches. The germline CDR1 and CDR2 sequences are SNHLY and FYNNEI. Here the CDR3 reads CASSGGTGRLEAFF. DNA for the CDR3: TGTGCCAGCAGTGGCGGGACAGGGAGGTTGGAGGCTTTCTTT. Variable domain in full (rest from reference TRBV2 and TRBJ1-1): EPEVTQTPSHQVTQMGQEVILRCVPISNHLYFYWYRQILGQKVEFLVSFYNNEISEKSEIFDDQFSVERPDGSNFTLKIRSTKLEDSAMYFCASSGGTGRLEAFFGQGTRLTVV.

This chain links TRBV5-8 with TRBJ2-5; TRBD1 agrees at 7 bases. V was pared by 4 bases and J by 4 bases, with 7 bases of the junction left unmatched. This CDR3 spans 14 amino acids. Germline lookup yields CDR1 SGHTS and CDR2 YDEGEE. Here the CDR3 DNA reads TGTGCCAGCAGCCCAGTTAACAGGGGAGAGACCCAGTACTTC. Translation: CASSPVNRGETQYF.

The chain recombines TRBV5-1 with TRBJ2-3, with 8 bases fitting TRBD2. Trimming at V came to 7 bases and at J to 0 bases, leaving 4 bases not matched to a gene. Germline-derived CDR1 and CDR2 are SGHRS and YFSETQ. The CDR3 totals 14 residues. CDR3 sequence: CASSGGGSTDTQYF. The CDR3 DNA reads as TGCGCCAGCTCGGGCGGGGGGAGCACAGATACGCAGTATTTT.

The J gene is TRBJ1-5, the V gene TRBV4-1, with TRBD1 matching 7 bases. There are 14 residues in the CDR3. J gave up 9 bases and V 0 bases, and 5 bases lay outside the gene matches. The germline V gene has CDR1 MGHRA and CDR2 YSYEKL. For the CDR3, the DNA is TGCGCCAGCAGCCAAGATGACAGGGAAGGGCCCCAGCATTTT. Its protein is CASSQDDREGPQHF.

The chain recombines TRBV4-1 with TRBJ2-1; D is perhaps TRBD2 (6 bases). The germline V gene encodes CDR1 MGHRA and CDR2 YSYEKL. V lost 9 bases to trimming and J lost 3 bases, with 15 bases between them. The CDR3 has 14 amino acids. CDR3 region: CASRPSGLYNEQFF. CDR3 nucleotides: TGCGCCAGTCGTCCGAGCGGGCTCTACAATGAGCAGTTCTTC.

The J gene is TRBJ2-2, the V gene TRBV9; TRBD1 matches at 7 bases. V lost 3 bases to trimming and J lost 2 bases; unmatched junction nucleotides: 7. CDR3 length: 16 residues. Germline V CDR1 and CDR2: SGDLS, YYNGEE. The CDR3 loop reads CASSAPGTANTGELFF. CDR3 nucleotides: TGTGCCAGCAGCGCCCCAGGGACAGCAAACACCGGGGAGCTGTTTTTT.